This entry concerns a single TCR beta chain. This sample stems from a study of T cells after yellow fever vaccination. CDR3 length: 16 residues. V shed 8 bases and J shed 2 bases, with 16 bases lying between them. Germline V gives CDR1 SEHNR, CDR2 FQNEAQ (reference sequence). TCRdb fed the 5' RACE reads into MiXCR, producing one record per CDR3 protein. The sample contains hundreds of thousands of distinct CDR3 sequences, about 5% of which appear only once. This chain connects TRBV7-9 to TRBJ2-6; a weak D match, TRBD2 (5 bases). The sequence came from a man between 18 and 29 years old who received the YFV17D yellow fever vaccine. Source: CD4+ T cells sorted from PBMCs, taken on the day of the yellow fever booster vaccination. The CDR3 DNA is TGTGCCAGCCCCCCCGAGGGAACCCCTGGGGCCAACGTCCTGACTTTC. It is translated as CASPPEGTPGANVLTF.